One and the same sample provided the 30 T cell receptor beta chains below, sequenced in a study of T cells after yellow fever vaccination. MiXCR, run by TCRdb on the 5' RACE reads, gives a single entry per CDR3 protein. Here the sample spans some 550,000 distinct CDR3 sequences, about 19% being singletons. Specimen: PBMCs, collected 15 days after the yellow fever booster vaccination. The receptors shown here come from a man aged 30 to 39 who received the YFV17D yellow fever vaccine.

The V and J genes are TRBV28 and TRBJ2-1; 13 bases match TRBD2. This CDR3 has 20 residues. Germline lookup yields CDR1 MDHEN and CDR2 SYDVKM. The V gene end was trimmed by 0 bases and the J gene end by 0 bases; junction bases not matched to a gene: 8. Here the CDR3 DNA reads TGTGCCAGCAGTTTATGGTTGGAGACTAGCGGGAGGAGCTCCTACAATGAGCAGTTCTTC. Translating it yields CASSLWLETSGRSSYNEQFF.

In this sample, this clonotype turned up many times. The chain is built from TRBV18 and TRBJ1-1; D might be TRBD1 (5 bases). The CDR3 consists of 15 residues. Germline CDR1 is KGHSH and CDR2 is LQKENI. Trimming stripped 0 bases from V and 5 bases from J, with 13 bases between. CDR3 nucleotide sequence: TGTGCCAGCTCACCACCGGGAGGGGTCCAAACTGAAGCTTTCTTT. It yields the protein CASSPPGGVQTEAFF.

CDR3 sequence (DNA): TGCGCCAGCAGCCGGCAGATCAGCGGGAGGGCCTATAGCACCGGGGAGCTGTTTTTT. Its translation: CASSRQISGRAYSTGELFF. V usage is TRBV4-3 and J usage is TRBJ2-2, with TRBD2 matching 10 bases. J lost 4 bases, V lost 4 bases, and 15 bases had no gene match. CDR3 size: 19 residues. Germline V gene sequence: CDR1 LGHNA, CDR2 YSLEER.

The chain uses TRBV27 and TRBJ2-1; 7 bases line up with TRBD2. The V and J ends lost 3 bases and 10 bases, in that order; junction bases with no gene match: 15. There are 16 residues in the CDR3. From germline, CDR1 is MNHEY and CDR2 SMNVEV (reference sequence). CDR3 in DNA: TGTGCCAGCAGTTTCCAGGGACCGGGATGGGGGGGGGAGCAGTTCTTC. This codes for CASSFQGPGWGGEQFF.

In the case of this clonotype: At one boundary the junction diverges from the germline segment, which might be a read error. J is TRBJ2-1 and V is TRBV20-1, with D possibly matching TRBD2 (5 bases). The germline V gene encodes CDR1 DFQATT and CDR2 SNEGSKA (reference sequence). CDR3 length equals 15 residues. DNA for the CDR3: TGCTGTGCTAGAGATGTGCCTAGCTGGGGCAATGAGCAGTTCTTC. It specifies CCARDVPSWGNEQFF.

The rearrangement links TRBV3-1 to TRBJ2-2; 14 bases match TRBD2. The CDR3 contains 20 residues. The germline V gene encodes CDR1 LGHDT and CDR2 YNNKEL (reference sequence). Trimming cost V 6 bases and J 4 bases; bases outside gene matches: 16. CDR3 sequence: CASSLRETGTSGSFTGELFF. The CDR3 nucleotides are TGTGCCAGCAGTCTAAGAGAAACCGGGACTAGCGGGAGTTTCACCGGGGAGCTGTTTTTT. Full variable domain (rest looked up from reference TRBV3-1 and TRBJ2-2): DTAVSQTPKYLVTQMGNDKSIKCEQNLGHDTMYWYKQDSKKFLKIMFSYNNKELIINETVPNRFSPKSPDKAHLNLHINSLELGDSAVYFCASSLRETGTSGSFTGELFFGEGSRLTVL.

This clonotype was seen only a few times. Here the CDR3 DNA reads TGTGCCAGCAGTTACGATCAGGACTATGGCTACACCTTC. Protein sequence: CASSYDQDYGYTF. The chain links TRBV6-2 or TRBV6-3 to TRBJ1-2; D remains ambiguous. Germline CDR1 reads MNHEY; CDR2 reads SVGEGT. The CDR3 has 13 amino acids. With 2 bases removed from V and 3 bases from J, the gap between germline ends came to 7 bases.

The chain joins TRBV20-1 to TRBJ2-5; possibly TRBD1 or TRBD2 for D (5 bases each). Germline V gene sequence: CDR1 DFQATT, CDR2 SNEGSKA (reference sequence). Trimming took 6 bases from V and 6 from J, leaving 17 bases between them. The CDR3 runs 13 residues. The CDR3 coding sequence is TGCAGTGCGGGGGACGGGGCAATAAAGACCCAGTACTTC. It yields the protein CSAGDGAIKTQYF.

This clonotype was observed a few times. The V call is TRBV4-3, the J call TRBJ2-1, with a tentative D call TRBD1 (7 bases). Germline V gives CDR1 LGHNA, CDR2 YSLEER. The CDR3 totals 18 residues. The V and J ends lost 0 bases and 0 bases respectively, with 15 bases between them. CDR3 bases: TGCGCCAGCAGCCAAGAGGGGAGGTCAGGGGGCTCCTACAATGAGCAGTTCTTC. Translation gives CASSQEGRSGGSYNEQFF.

DNA for the CDR3: TGTGCCAGCGTAGACAGTGTGACAGATACGCAGTATTTT. It specifies CASVDSVTDTQYF. The J gene is TRBJ2-3, the V gene TRBV12-3 or TRBV12-4, with D maybe TRBD1 (5 bases). CDR3 length: 13 amino acids. V shed 8 bases and J shed 3 bases, with 12 bases lying between them.

CDR3 protein: CASSLLVGSTNEKLFF. In DNA form, the CDR3 reads TGTGCCAGCAGTTTGTTAGTGGGTTCAACTAATGAAAAACTGTTTTTT. The J gene is TRBJ1-4, the V gene TRBV12-3 or TRBV12-4; no reliable D call. V lost 3 bases, J lost 0 bases, and 11 bases lay in between. The CDR3 consists of 16 residues.

This clonotype was seen a few times. The chain combines TRBV20-1 with TRBJ2-5, with TRBD2 as a possible D gene (6 bases). Germline-derived CDR1 and CDR2 are DFQATT and SNEGSKA (reference sequence). This CDR3 has 14 amino acids. V lost 3 bases to trimming and J lost 0 bases, with 11 bases between them. In nucleotides, the CDR3 is TGCAGTGCTAGTGGCGGGACCAACCAAGAGACCCAGTACTTC. Residues: CSASGGTNQETQYF.

The J gene is TRBJ2-1, the V gene TRBV7-2; the D gene is possibly TRBD2 (5 bases). Germline V gene lookup returns CDR1 SGHTA and CDR2 FQGNSA. The CDR3 sequence is 11 residues long. Trimming left V 4 bases short and J 16 bases short, with 14 bases between. DNA of the CDR3: TGTGCCAGCAGCTCGGAAACTAGTCAATTCTTC. Protein: CASSSETSQFF.

This chain joins TRBV12-3 or TRBV12-4 and TRBJ1-2; a possible D gene is TRBD1 (6 bases). This CDR3 spans 15 amino acids. The ends were cut back, 4 bases at V and 4 bases at J, with 16 bases in the middle. The CDR3 here is CASSSRGRPGYGYTF. Written as DNA, the CDR3 is TGTGCCAGCAGTTCGCGGGGGCGCCCCGGCTATGGCTACACCTTC.

This clonotype was found a few times. The gene calls are TRBV20-1 and TRBJ2-1; 15 positions agree with TRBD2. The CDR3 spans 15 residues. Trimming removed 6 bases from V and 9 bases from J; junction bases left unmatched: 9. Germline V gene data show CDR1 as DFQATT and CDR2 as SNEGSKA (reference sequence). The CDR3 loop is CSATRGLAGGREQFF. DNA for the CDR3: TGCAGTGCAACCCGGGGACTAGCGGGAGGCCGTGAGCAGTTCTTC.

The table lists this clonotype with a few counts. This chain joins TRBV5-1 and TRBJ2-7, with D perhaps given as TRBD1 or TRBD2 (5 bases each). The CDR3 has 13 residues. Looked up from germline, CDR1 is SGHRS and CDR2 is YFSETQ. The V gene lost 0 bases and the J gene lost 12 bases, with 16 bases spanning the gap. The CDR3 is CASSLDFPGRWYF. CDR3 DNA sequence: TGCGCCAGCAGCTTGGACTTCCCGGGACGATGGTACTTC.

This clonotype has just a few counts. V usage is TRBV9 and J usage is TRBJ2-1; 7 bases agree with TRBD2. The CDR3 extends over 16 amino acids. The V and J ends lost 1 base and 5 bases, in that order; junction bases with no gene match: 9. Germline V gene data show CDR1 as SGDLS and CDR2 as YYNGEE. CDR3 nucleotide sequence: TGTGCCAGCAGCGTACGAGGACTAGGGAAAGACAATGAGCAGTTCTTC. Encoded protein: CASSVRGLGKDNEQFF.

The rearrangement links TRBV5-5 to TRBJ2-5; TRBD1 aligns across 10 bases. Germline CDR1 SGHKS, CDR2 YYEKEE (reference sequence). The V and J ends lost 4 bases and 4 bases, in that order; junction bases with no gene match: 4. This CDR3 has 14 amino acids. The CDR3 here is CASSPGTGVETQYF. The CDR3 nucleotides are TGTGCCAGCAGCCCCGGGACAGGGGTAGAGACCCAGTACTTC.

This clonotype was observed a handful of times. V and J are TRBV10-3 and TRBJ2-2, with 7 bases fitting TRBD2. This CDR3 is 16 amino acids long. V shed 0 bases and J 6 bases; nucleotides not matched to a gene: 7. Germline V gene data show CDR1 as ENHRY and CDR2 as SYGVKD. The CDR3 protein is CAISESGGGRAGELFF. The CDR3 coding sequence is TGTGCCATCAGTGAGTCCGGCGGGGGTCGGGCCGGGGAGCTGTTTTTT.

This clonotype was seen a few times. V and J are TRBV7-8 and TRBJ2-5; TRBD2 matches 10 bases. The ends lost 5 bases at V and 5 bases at J; junction bases unmatched: 8. The CDR3 contains 15 residues. The germline CDR1 and CDR2 sequences are SGHVS and FQNEAQ. The CDR3 spells CASSPQAGGRETQYF. The CDR3 DNA is TGTGCCAGCAGCCCGCAAGCGGGAGGGCGCGAGACCCAGTACTTC.

This clonotype has only a few counts. This sequence joins TRBV11-2 and TRBJ2-1; perhaps TRBD2 as D (5 bases). V lost 0 bases, J lost 2 bases, and 11 bases lay in between. CDR1 and CDR2 (germline): SGHAT, FQNNGV. This CDR3 is 16 amino acids long. The CDR3 sequence is CASSLDGLATYNEQFF. In nucleotides, the CDR3 is TGTGCCAGCAGCTTAGACGGGCTAGCCACCTACAATGAGCAGTTCTTC.

This clonotype was observed a few times. V and J are TRBV20-1 and TRBJ2-7, with D possibly matching TRBD1 (6 bases). The CDR3 extends over 12 amino acids. Deletions cut 3 bases from V and 7 bases from J, with 13 bases between. Germline CDR1 DFQATT, CDR2 SNEGSKA (reference sequence). The CDR3 here is CSASQVGQEQYF. CDR3 sequence (DNA): TGCAGTGCTAGTCAAGTAGGACAGGAGCAGTACTTC.

The chain is built from TRBV20-1 and TRBJ2-3; TRBD2 aligns across 9 bases. Germline V gene lookup returns CDR1 DFQATT and CDR2 SNEGSKA (reference sequence). CDR3 length: 18 residues. J gave up 1 base and V 3 bases, and 14 bases lay outside the gene matches. The CDR3 nucleotides read TGCAGTGCTAGCTCCGGGACTAGCAGCTCATTTGGCACAGATACGCAGTATTTT. Its protein is CSASSGTSSSFGTDTQYF.

This chain links TRBV10-3 with TRBJ2-1; TRBD1 is a possible D gene (7 bases). V dropped 6 bases and J dropped 8 bases, with 14 bases sitting between them. The CDR3 consists of 13 residues. The V gene's germline CDR1 is ENHRY and CDR2 SYGVKD. The CDR3 region has the DNA TGTGCCATCAGGTTAACAGGGGAGGATGAGCAGTTCTTC. Translation gives CAIRLTGEDEQFF.

The chain links TRBV20-1 to TRBJ2-5, with a tentative D call TRBD1 (6 bases). Trimming cost V 5 bases and J 5 bases, with 15 bases left between them. Germline CDR1 is DFQATT and CDR2 is SNEGSKA (reference sequence). This CDR3 contains 13 residues. CDR3 loop: CSAGNGQTETQYF. For the CDR3, the DNA is TGCAGTGCTGGAAACGGACAGACTGAGACCCAGTACTTC.

The chain couples TRBV29-1 to TRBJ2-1; D is perhaps TRBD1 (6 bases). Germline loops: CDR1 SQVTM, CDR2 ANQGSEA. The V and J ends lost 4 bases and 0 bases respectively, with 10 bases between them. CDR3 size: 14 residues. The CDR3 sequence: CSVVGRGSYNEQFF. The CDR3 nucleotides are TGCAGCGTTGTCGGCAGGGGCTCCTACAATGAGCAGTTCTTC.

This clonotype was seen only a few times. V gene TRBV4-1 combines with J gene TRBJ2-3, with D unresolved. CDR1 and CDR2 (germline): MGHRA, YSYEKL. CDR3 length: 16 residues. V dropped 4 bases and J dropped 0 bases, with 14 bases sitting between them. The CDR3 region has the DNA TGCGCCAGCAGCCGGTCAGGAGCGACAAGCACAGATACGCAGTATTTT. Translation gives CASSRSGATSTDTQYF.

This clonotype was counted only a few times. Mismatch with germline at one junction end may stem from a read error. The gene calls are TRBV12-3 or TRBV12-4 and TRBJ2-7; no clear D gene. The CDR3 totals 14 residues. CDR3 bases: TGTGCCAGCAGTCCCTTCGGGCGGTCTTACGAGCGGTACTTC. Its protein product is CASSPFGRSYERYF.

The genes are TRBV2 and TRBJ1-5; TRBD1 agrees at 7 bases. The germline V gene encodes CDR1 SNHLY and CDR2 FYNNEI. The CDR3 contains 17 residues. The trim removed 0 bases at V and 6 bases at J, leaving 11 bases unmatched. The CDR3 loop reads CASSEAFRQGRGQPQHF. CDR3 nucleotide sequence: TGTGCCAGCAGTGAAGCCTTCAGACAGGGTCGGGGTCAGCCCCAGCATTTT.

The J gene is TRBJ2-3, the V gene TRBV6-1; D is perhaps TRBD2 (6 bases). Trimming pared 6 bases from V and 0 bases from J, leaving 16 bases between. CDR3 length: 16 amino acids. Germline V gives CDR1 MNHNS, CDR2 SASEGT. Here the CDR3 DNA reads TGTGCCAGCAGGACTAGGCCACTACCAAGCACAGATACGCAGTATTTT. Its protein product is CASRTRPLPSTDTQYF.